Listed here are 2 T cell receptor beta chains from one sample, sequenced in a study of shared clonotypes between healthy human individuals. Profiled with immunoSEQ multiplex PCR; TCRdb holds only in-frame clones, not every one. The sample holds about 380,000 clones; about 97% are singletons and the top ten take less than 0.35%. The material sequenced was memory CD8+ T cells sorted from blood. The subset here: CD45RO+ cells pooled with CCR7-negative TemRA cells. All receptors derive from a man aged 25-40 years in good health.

The CDR3 DNA follows: TGTGCCAGCAGTGATGAGGGCCAGAACACTGAAGCTTTCTTT. The encoded protein is CASSDEGQNTEAFF. This chain joins TRBV6-1 and TRBJ1-1; the D is unclear. Trimming removed 3 bases at V and 1 base at J, with 9 bases between. The CDR3 spans 14 residues. In germline, CDR1 is MNHNS, CDR2 SASEGT.

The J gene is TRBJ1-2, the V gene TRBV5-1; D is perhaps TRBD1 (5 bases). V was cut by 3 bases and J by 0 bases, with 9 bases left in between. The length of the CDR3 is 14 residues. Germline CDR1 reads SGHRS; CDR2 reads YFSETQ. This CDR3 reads CASSSDTPNYGYTF. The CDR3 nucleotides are TGCGCCAGCAGCTCGGACACCCCTAACTATGGCTACACCTTC.